This T cell receptor beta chain was recovered during a study of response to subunit inactivated influenza vaccine. Findings of the study overall: The authors suggested that every seasonal influenza vaccination recruits few new T cells.

Note on this clonotype: Its cognate antigen is unknown.

Via MiXCR, TCRdb re-called the RT-PCR reads, giving one row per CDR3 protein. Of around 750,000 distinct CDR3 sequences listed, 21% were seen once; the top ten hold about a tenth. Germline V gives CDR1 SNHLY, CDR2 FYNNEI. Between the trimmed V and J ends, which lost 9 bases and 2 bases, there was a span of 17 bases. CDR3 length equals 15 residues. The gene calls are TRBV2 and TRBJ2-1; D is unresolved. The sequence was obtained from a man aged 50 or older who received an inactivated influenza vaccine. Sequenced material: PBMCs from blood, taken 5 days after vaccination. The CDR3 spells CASPSSQITYNEQFF. CDR3 in DNA: TGTGCCAGTCCGAGTTCCCAAATTACCTACAATGAGCAGTTCTTC.